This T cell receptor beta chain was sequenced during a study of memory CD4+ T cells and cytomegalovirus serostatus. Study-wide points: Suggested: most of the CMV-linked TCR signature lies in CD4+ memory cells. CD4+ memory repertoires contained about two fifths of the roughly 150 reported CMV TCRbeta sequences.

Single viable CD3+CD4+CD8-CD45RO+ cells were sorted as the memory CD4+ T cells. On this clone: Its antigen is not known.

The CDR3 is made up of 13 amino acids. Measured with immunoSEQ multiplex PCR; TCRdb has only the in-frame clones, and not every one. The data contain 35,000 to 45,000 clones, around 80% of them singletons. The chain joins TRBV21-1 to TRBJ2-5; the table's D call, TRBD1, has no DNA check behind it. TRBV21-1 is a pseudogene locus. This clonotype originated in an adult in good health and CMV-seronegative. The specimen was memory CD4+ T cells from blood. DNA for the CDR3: TGTGCCAGCAAGACAGGGGAACAAGAGACCCAGTACTTC. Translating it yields CASKTGEQETQYF.